Following are 29 T cell receptor beta chains from one sample sequenced in a study of cytotoxic CD8 clonotypes in ibrutinib-treated CLL. Some clones are missing from TCRdb's copy, which holds only in-frame ones; the method was immunoSEQ multiplex PCR. The sample lists around 250,000 clones, 70% seen once, with roughly 14% in the top ten. Sequencing used PBMCs, obtained after 24 months of ibrutinib treatment. All receptors derive from a human donor with chronic lymphocytic leukemia.

Concerning this clone: A junction boundary mismatches the germline segment, possibly from a read error. As DNA, the CDR3 is TGTGCCAGCAGCGTAGATGTCGCCGGCTCAGGGGGCACGAGCGGCTTT. Amino acid sequence: CASSVDVAGSGGTSGF. The V and J genes are TRBV9 and TRBJ1-1, with 8 bases matching TRBD1. In germline, CDR1 is SGDLS, CDR2 YYNGEE. This CDR3 comprises 16 residues.

The chain uses TRBV11-3 and TRBJ2-1; no reliable D call. The germline V and J ends were trimmed by 5 bases and 4 bases, with 9 bases remaining between them. The CDR3 runs 13 residues. CDR1 SGHNT and CDR2 YENEEA come from the germline V gene. CDR3: CASSPGGYNEQFF. The CDR3 bases are TGTGCCAGCAGCCCAGGCGGATACAATGAGCAGTTCTTC.

This clone was seen at least ten times. The V call is TRBV5-1, the J call TRBJ1-1; D not certain. Per germline, CDR1 SGHRS and CDR2 YFSETQ. The CDR3 covers 15 residues. V lost 4 bases to trimming and J lost 3 bases, with 16 bases between them. This CDR3 is CASSPVSGVDTEAFF. The DNA of the CDR3 is TGCGCCAGCAGCCCCGTGTCCGGGGTGGACACTGAAGCTTTCTTT.

The table lists this clone with a few counts. The rearrangement joins TRBV28 to TRBJ1-5, with D tentatively TRBD1 (5 bases). Trimming left V 3 bases short and J 5 bases short, with 17 bases between. Germline V gives CDR1 MDHEN, CDR2 SYDVKM. This CDR3 is built from 16 residues. CDR3 in amino acids: CASSFYRGRGDQPQHF. The CDR3 DNA follows: TGTGCCAGCAGTTTTTATAGAGGGCGAGGGGATCAGCCCCAGCATTTT.

The J gene is TRBJ2-1, the V gene TRBV18; 11 positions agree with TRBD2. This CDR3 spans 16 amino acids. CDR1 and CDR2 from the germline V gene are KGHSH and LQKENI. The junction had 2 bases not matched to a gene; V was cut back by 2 bases and J by 2 bases. The CDR3 loop is CASSPDSGRAYNEQFF. The CDR3 DNA follows: TGTGCCAGCTCACCAGATAGCGGGAGGGCCTACAATGAGCAGTTCTTC.

This chain joins TRBV7-9 and TRBJ1-2; 11 bases agree with TRBD1. Trimming at V came to 5 bases and at J to 7 bases, leaving 9 bases not matched to a gene. CDR1 is SEHNR, CDR2 FQNEAQ, per germline (reference sequence). The CDR3 totals 15 residues. DNA for the CDR3: TGTGCCAGCAGCAGTAACCGGGACAGGGGGGCTGGCTACACCTTC. It codes for CASSSNRDRGAGYTF. Based on the CDR3 plus reference TRBV7-9 and TRBJ1-2, the full variable domain is DTGVSQNPRHKITKRGQNVTFRCDPISEHNRLYWYRQTLGQGPEFLTYFQNEAQLEKSRLLSDRFSAERPKGSFSTLEIQRTEQGDSAMYLCASSSNRDRGAGYTFGSGTRLTVV.

The chain uses TRBV6-6 and TRBJ1-1, with D unclear. Germline assignment: CDR1 MNHNY and CDR2 SVGAGI (reference sequence). V shed 7 bases and J shed 0 bases, with 12 bases lying between them. The CDR3 extends over 14 amino acids. CDR3 DNA: TGTGCCAGCACCCAAGGTGGCATGAACACTGAAGCTTTCTTT. Its translation: CASTQGGMNTEAFF.

The chain couples TRBV6-5 to TRBJ2-1; TRBD2 matches at 9 bases. This CDR3 is built from 14 residues. Germline-derived CDR1 and CDR2 are MNHEY and SVGAGI. The J segment lost 6 bases and the V segment lost 5 bases, leaving 5 bases of the junction unmatched. CDR3 coding DNA: TGTGCCAGCAGTCACGGCGGGAGGGTCAATGAGCAGTTCTTC. Translating it yields CASSHGGRVNEQFF.

This clone was counted a few times. The chain links TRBV7-9 to TRBJ2-3; 8 nucleotides agree with TRBD2. This CDR3 comprises 16 residues. V lost 5 bases, J lost 0 bases, and 7 bases stayed unmatched. CDR1 is SEHNR and CDR2 is FQNEAQ in the germline V gene (reference sequence). CDR3 amino acids: CASSPTSGASTDTQYF. The CDR3 nucleotides read TGTGCCAGCAGCCCCACTAGCGGAGCTAGCACAGATACGCAGTATTTT.

The genes are TRBV5-8 and TRBJ2-7; D possibly uses TRBD1 or TRBD2 (6 bases each). The V gene lost 2 bases and the J gene lost 4 bases, with 13 bases spanning the gap. CDR3 length equals 14 residues. Germline V gene data show CDR1 as SGHTS and CDR2 as YDEGEE. CDR3 sequence (DNA): TGTGCCAGCAGCTTTGGGGGGCGTCTGTACGAGCAGTACTTC. Amino acids: CASSFGGRLYEQYF. The whole variable domain, filled in from reference TRBV5-8 and TRBJ2-7, reads EAGVTQSPTHLIKTRGQQATLRCSPISGHTSVYWYQQALGLGLQFLLWYDEGEERNRGNFPPRFSGRQFPNYSSELNVNALELEDSALYLCASSFGGRLYEQYFGPGTRLTVT.

The gene calls are TRBV5-8 and TRBJ2-3; D is uncertain. This CDR3 comprises 15 residues. The germline gives CDR1 SGHTS, CDR2 YDEGEE. V was clipped by 1 base and J by 1 base, with 10 bases between them. CDR3 protein: CASSLSRGRTDTQYF. Here the CDR3 DNA reads TGTGCCAGCAGCTTGTCTCGTGGGCGCACAGATACGCAGTATTTT. Looking up the rest from reference TRBV5-8 and TRBJ2-3 gives the full variable domain: EAGVTQSPTHLIKTRGQQATLRCSPISGHTSVYWYQQALGLGLQFLLWYDEGEERNRGNFPPRFSGRQFPNYSSELNVNALELEDSALYLCASSLSRGRTDTQYFGPGTRLTVL.

The V gene is TRBV27, the J gene TRBJ2-1; no firm D call. Germline assignment: CDR1 MNHEY and CDR2 SMNVEV (reference sequence). The CDR3 is 14 amino acids. The germline V and J ends were trimmed by 3 bases and 7 bases, with 13 bases remaining between them. CDR3 bases: TGTGCCAGCAGTTTTAGGGCATTCGGAAATGAGCAGTTCTTC. As protein: CASSFRAFGNEQFF.

This clone was observed a single time. The V and J genes are TRBV7-2 and TRBJ2-1, with 13 bases aligning to TRBD2. CDR3 length equals 16 residues. Germline V CDR1 and CDR2: SGHTA, FQGNSA. J gave up 15 bases and V 5 bases, and 16 bases lay outside the gene matches. Written as DNA, the CDR3 is TGTGCCAGCAGCCACGGACGGACTAGCGGGAGTCTATTAGGGTTCTTC. This sequence encodes CASSHGRTSGSLLGFF.

The genes are TRBV5-1 and TRBJ2-5; TRBD1 matches at 7 bases. Germline CDR1 reads SGHRS; CDR2 reads YFSETQ. The CDR3 extends over 15 amino acids. The junction had 8 bases not matched to a gene; V was cut back by 4 bases and J by 2 bases. CDR3 sequence: CASSGNTGEQETQYF. The CDR3 DNA sequence: TGCGCCAGCAGCGGCAACACAGGGGAGCAAGAGACCCAGTACTTC.

Only a few counts were recorded for this clone. The rearrangement joins TRBV29-1 to TRBJ1-3; D remains ambiguous. CDR1 is SQVTM and CDR2 is ANQGSEA in the germline V gene. Deletions cut 5 bases from V and 4 bases from J, with 6 bases between. This CDR3 is 11 amino acids long. CDR3 residues: CSVSVGNTIYF. The CDR3 coding sequence is TGCAGCGTTAGTGTGGGAAACACCATATATTTT.

J is TRBJ2-1 and V is TRBV5-6; 7 bases are shared with TRBD2. CDR1 and CDR2 from the germline V gene are SGHDT and YYEEEE. Unmatched junction bases numbered 17, after V lost 0 bases and J lost 8 bases. This CDR3 has 18 residues. The CDR3: CASSLALSELAAVDEQFF. The CDR3 DNA reads as TGTGCCAGCAGCTTGGCCTTGTCCGAGCTAGCGGCCGTGGATGAGCAGTTCTTC. Using reference TRBV5-6 and TRBJ2-1 for the parts outside the CDR3, the full variable domain is DAGVTQSPTHLIKTRGQQVTLRCSPKSGHDTVSWYQQALGQGPQFIFQYYEEEERQRGNFPDRFSGHQFPNYSSELNVNALLLGDSALYLCASSLALSELAAVDEQFFGPGTRLTVL.

This chain joins TRBV9 and TRBJ2-7; D possibly corresponds to TRBD2 (5 bases). The germline gives CDR1 SGDLS, CDR2 YYNGEE. Trimming shortened V by 4 bases and J by 5 bases, and 19 bases separated the two germline ends. This CDR3 has 15 residues. The CDR3 DNA follows: TGTGCCAGCAGCCTAGTAACTAGATCCCCCAACGAGCAGTACTTC. Protein sequence: CASSLVTRSPNEQYF.

CDR3 protein: CASSRTGESYEQYF. The CDR3, as DNA: TGTGCCAGTTCGCGGACAGGGGAATCCTACGAGCAGTACTTC. The chain uses TRBV19 and TRBJ2-7; TRBD1 aligns across 9 bases. Germline trimming cut 8 bases from V and 1 base from J; bases unmatched to any gene: 6. The CDR3 extends over 14 amino acids. Germline V gene data show CDR1 as LNHDA and CDR2 as SQIVND (reference sequence). Together with reference TRBV19 and TRBJ2-7, the CDR3 gives the full variable domain: DGGITQSPKYLFRKEGQNVTLSCEQNLNHDAMYWYRQDPGQGLRLIYYSQIVNDFQKGDIAEGYSVSREKKESFPLTVTSAQKNPTAFYLCASSRTGESYEQYFGPGTRLTVT.

This clone is classed as medium-sized. The V gene is TRBV11-2, the J gene TRBJ1-3; no reliable D call. V gave up 5 bases and J gave up 6 bases, with 8 bases separating them. The CDR3 has 12 residues. Germline CDR1 SGHAT, CDR2 FQNNGV. This CDR3 is CASSLSVNTIYF. The CDR3, as DNA: TGTGCCAGCAGCCTTAGCGTAAACACCATATATTTT.

This clone was found a few times. The chain uses TRBV28 and TRBJ2-1, with D possibly being TRBD1 or TRBD2 (5 bases each). The germline CDR1 and CDR2 sequences are MDHEN and SYDVKM. Trimming removed 8 bases from V and 3 bases from J, with 11 bases in between. The CDR3 covers 13 residues. CDR3 region: CASFGDLYNEQFF. The CDR3 region has the DNA TGTGCCAGCTTTGGGGACCTCTACAATGAGCAGTTCTTC.

The rearrangement links TRBV28 to TRBJ1-2, with 8 bases matching TRBD1. CDR1 MDHEN and CDR2 SYDVKM come from the germline V gene. V gave up 4 bases and J gave up 0 bases; unmatched junction bases: 7. This CDR3 comprises 16 residues. The CDR3 region has the DNA TGTGCCAGCAGTTACAGGGGGGCGGAAGCTAACTATGGCTACACCTTC. It specifies CASSYRGAEANYGYTF.

The table lists this clone with a count of one. This chain connects TRBV11-2 to TRBJ2-7; unclear D gene. The germline CDR1 and CDR2 sequences are SGHAT and FQNNGV. V lost 8 bases, J lost 5 bases, and 13 bases lay in between. CDR3 length: 12 residues. CDR3 residues: CASGPDRNEQYF. In nucleotides, the CDR3 is TGTGCCAGCGGCCCGGATAGAAACGAGCAGTACTTC.

A word on this clone: The sample carries other DNA sequences with the same CDR3. The rearrangement links TRBV27 to TRBJ2-3, with unresolved D. CDR1 MNHEY and CDR2 SMNVEV come from the germline V gene (reference sequence). CDR3 length: 13 residues. The V end lost 0 bases, the J end lost 4 bases, and 5 bases lay between the germline ends. CDR3 residues: CASSLSRPDTQYF. In DNA, the CDR3 is TGTGCCAGCAGTTTATCTCGTCCAGATACGCAGTATTTT.

The chain carries TRBV11-3 and TRBJ2-1; unclear D gene. Germline CDR1 is SGHNT and CDR2 is YENEEA. This CDR3 comprises 9 residues. The ends were cut back, 7 bases at V and 7 bases at J, with 2 bases in the middle. The CDR3 DNA reads as TGTGCCAGCAATAATGAGCAGTTCTTC. This codes for CASNNEQFF.

This chain joins TRBV27 and TRBJ1-1; D is undetermined. V was clipped by 3 bases and J by 0 bases, with 8 bases between them. The germline CDR1 and CDR2 sequences are MNHEY and SMNVEV (reference sequence). The CDR3 spans 14 residues. The chain's CDR3 is CASSLVGVNTEAFF. CDR3 nucleotides: TGTGCCAGCAGTTTGGTCGGGGTGAACACTGAAGCTTTCTTT.

V is TRBV6-5 and J is TRBJ2-3; D is undetermined. Germline V gene lookup returns CDR1 MNHEY and CDR2 SVGAGI. The CDR3 is 11 residues long. The germline V and J ends were trimmed by 10 bases and 5 bases, with 10 bases remaining between them. CDR3 sequence reads: CATERKDTQYF. CDR3 coding DNA: TGTGCCACCGAGAGGAAAGATACGCAGTATTTT.

The chain is built from TRBV29-1 and TRBJ2-1; 8 bases match TRBD2. The V gene's germline CDR1 is SQVTM and CDR2 ANQGSEA. V was pared by 3 bases and J by 2 bases, with 6 bases of the junction left unmatched. CDR3 length: 15 amino acids. The DNA for the CDR3 is TGCAGCGTTGATAAGCGGGAGAACCCCTACAATGAGCAGTTCTTC. Its translation: CSVDKRENPYNEQFF.

The sample holds one count of this clone. Other nucleotide sequences from this sample produce the same CDR3. J is TRBJ1-2 and V is TRBV20-1; no firm D call. Germline CDR1 and CDR2: DFQATT and SNEGSKA (reference sequence). Trimming took off 1 base at V and 4 bases at J, with 4 bases between the two ends. The CDR3 spans 11 residues. Here the CDR3 DNA reads TGCAGTGCTAGAGTGGGCTATGGCTACACCTTC. Translation gives CSARVGYGYTF.

The chain has TRBV27 and TRBJ2-1, with 10 bases identical to TRBD2. The CDR3 consists of 17 residues. Looked up from germline, CDR1 is MNHEY and CDR2 is SMNVEV (reference sequence). Unmatched junction bases numbered 4, after V lost 2 bases and J lost 0 bases. The CDR3, as DNA: TGTGCCAGCAGTTTACGGACTAGCGGATACTCCTACAATGAGCAGTTCTTC. Protein sequence: CASSLRTSGYSYNEQFF.